A single sample gave rise to the 11 T cell receptor beta chains below, sequenced in a study of CD8 T cells in ankylosing spondylitis. The study's findings and limits: What seemed typical of ankylosing spondylitis blood was a TCR beta motif built from several highly homologous variants.

Each CDR3 protein gets one entry after TCRdb re-called the 5' RACE reads with MiXCR. Among 390,000 or so distinct CDR3 sequences listed, about 20% were seen once. These receptors have no known antigen. Sequenced: blood, either unsorted or a sorted T cell fraction (not recorded which). The source of these receptors is a male donor with ankylosing spondylitis.

This clonotype was detected a few times. The chain's CDR3 is CASSRGIASSYNEQFF. DNA for the CDR3: TGCGCCAGCAGCCGCGGGATAGCGAGCTCCTACAATGAGCAGTTCTTC. The rearrangement links TRBV4-1 to TRBJ2-1; TRBD2 might be the D (6 bases). Trimming removed 4 bases from V and 0 bases from J, with 13 bases in between. This CDR3 is 16 amino acids long. Germline CDR1 reads MGHRA; CDR2 reads YSYEKL.

This clonotype has only a few counts. The chain employs TRBV5-1 and TRBJ1-2, with D possibly matching TRBD1 (6 bases). Germline V CDR1 and CDR2: SGHRS, YFSETQ. The CDR3 totals 14 residues. The V and J ends lost 4 bases and 5 bases respectively, with 15 bases between them. The CDR3 sequence: CASSMEGGDYGYTF. The CDR3 DNA follows: TGCGCCAGCAGCATGGAGGGGGGAGATTATGGCTACACCTTC.

This clonotype was picked up many times. The chain is built from TRBV7-2 and TRBJ1-2; D remains unclear. V lost 1 base and J lost 5, with 14 bases in between. Per germline, CDR1 SGHTA and CDR2 FQGNSA. The CDR3 spans 15 residues. The CDR3: CASSLDSREGYGYTF. CDR3 coding DNA: TGTGCCAGCAGCTTAGATTCGAGGGAAGGGTATGGCTACACCTTC.

This clonotype was seen more than once but under ten times. This chain connects TRBV7-9 to TRBJ2-3; weak D call: TRBD1 (6 bases). This CDR3 has 15 amino acids. Germline V gene sequence: CDR1 SEHNR, CDR2 FQNEAQ (reference sequence). V lost 1 base to trimming and J lost 6 bases, with 14 bases between them. CDR3 in DNA: TGTGCCAGCAGCTTAGTGGGGGCATTTGGGGATACGCAGTATTTT. Amino acid sequence: CASSLVGAFGDTQYF.

V is TRBV3-1 and J is TRBJ2-1; 13 bases line up with TRBD2. Germline V gene sequence: CDR1 LGHDT, CDR2 YNNKEL (reference sequence). This CDR3 spans 17 amino acids. Trimming removed 4 bases from V and 7 bases from J; junction bases left unmatched: 10. The CDR3 DNA sequence: TGTGCCAGCAGCCCCAGGACTAGCGGGAGTGTAGGTAATGAGCAGTTCTTC. It codes for CASSPRTSGSVGNEQFF.

The table lists this clonotype with a few counts. CDR3 coding DNA: TGCGCCAGACCTCTGGGACCTCCCTACGAGCAGTACTTC. It encodes CARPLGPPYEQYF. The V call is TRBV5-1, the J call TRBJ2-7; D tentatively reads TRBD1 or TRBD2 (5 bases each). CDR3 size: 13 residues. Germline CDR1 reads SGHRS; CDR2 reads YFSETQ. V dropped 8 bases and J dropped 2 bases, with 14 bases sitting between them.

The chain joins TRBV5-1 to TRBJ2-3; the D gene could be TRBD1 or TRBD2 (5 bases each). Germline V lookup: CDR1 SGHRS, CDR2 YFSETQ. CDR3 length: 15 residues. V was cut by 2 bases and J by 2 bases, with 12 bases left in between. CDR3 sequence reads: CASSFFGAFTDTQYF. CDR3 DNA sequence: TGCGCCAGCAGCTTTTTCGGGGCCTTCACAGATACGCAGTATTTT.

The table lists this clonotype with a few counts. The J gene is TRBJ1-4, the V gene TRBV4-3; no clear D gene. V gave up 1 base and J gave up 5 bases, with 14 bases separating them. Germline V gene lookup returns CDR1 LGHNA and CDR2 YSLEER. The CDR3 loop spans 16 amino acids. The CDR3 DNA reads as TGCGCCAGCAGCCAAGTTCGAACCACCGGGAATGAAAAACTGTTTTTT. This codes for CASSQVRTTGNEKLFF.

The chain has TRBV20-1 and TRBJ2-1; TRBD1 might be the D (5 bases). In germline, CDR1 is DFQATT, CDR2 SNEGSKA (reference sequence). This CDR3 region has 15 residues. V dropped 5 bases and J dropped 4 bases, with 18 bases sitting between them. The CDR3 loop is CSALRDSYGYNEQFF. In DNA, the CDR3 is TGCAGTGCTTTACGAGACAGTTATGGTTACAATGAGCAGTTCTTC.

This clonotype was found a few times. The V and J genes are TRBV20-1 and TRBJ2-3; 7 bases are a match to TRBD2. The CDR3 loop spans 13 amino acids. V lost 6 bases and J lost 9; bases outside the gene matches: 12. Per germline, CDR1 DFQATT and CDR2 SNEGSKA (reference sequence). The CDR3 bases are TGCAGTGCCACGCTCGGAGGGCGGGGGACGCAGTATTTT. Translating it yields CSATLGGRGTQYF.

This clonotype was observed a few times. The CDR3 sequence: CASSLGAGANTEAFF. CDR3 DNA: TGTGCCAGCAGTTTAGGGGCAGGGGCGAACACTGAAGCTTTCTTT. V usage is TRBV12-3 or TRBV12-4 and J usage is TRBJ1-1, with D perhaps matching TRBD1 (6 bases). The CDR3 has 15 amino acids. The V end lost 1 base, the J end lost 1 base, and 10 bases lay between the germline ends.